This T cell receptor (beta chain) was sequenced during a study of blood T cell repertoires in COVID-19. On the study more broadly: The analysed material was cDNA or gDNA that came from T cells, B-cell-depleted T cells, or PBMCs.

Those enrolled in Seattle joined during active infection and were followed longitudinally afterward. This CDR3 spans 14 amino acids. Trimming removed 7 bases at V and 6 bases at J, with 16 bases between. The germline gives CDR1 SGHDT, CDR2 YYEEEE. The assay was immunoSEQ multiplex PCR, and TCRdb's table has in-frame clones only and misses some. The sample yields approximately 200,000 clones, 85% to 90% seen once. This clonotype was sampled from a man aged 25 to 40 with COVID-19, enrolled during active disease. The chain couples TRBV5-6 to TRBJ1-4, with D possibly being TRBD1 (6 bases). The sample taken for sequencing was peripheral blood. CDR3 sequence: CASRGAGNDEKLFF. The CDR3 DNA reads TGTGCCAGCCGGGGGGCGGGGAACGATGAAAAACTGTTTTTT.